This T cell receptor (beta chain) emerged from a study of blood T cell repertoires in COVID-19. As handled by the study authors: Nucleated cell counts were estimated from reference gene primer amplification. The assay was immunoSEQ multiplex PCR, and TCRdb's table has in-frame clones only and misses some. V and J calls and clone size are copied from that table; D and trimming were computed from the DNA. The sample has about 20,000 clones, 70% to 80% seen once. This CDR3 region has 13 residues. Germline CDR1 LNHDA, CDR2 SQIVND (reference sequence). With 2 bases removed from V and 7 bases from J, the gap between germline ends came to 9 bases.

Input material: peripheral blood. The chain couples TRBV19 to TRBJ2-1; the D gene is possibly TRBD1 (5 bases). This clonotype originated in a man older than 75 with acute or convalescent COVID-19. CDR3 sequence: CASSILTGNEQFF. The CDR3 coding sequence is TGTGCCAGTAGTATACTTACAGGTAATGAGCAGTTCTTC.